The 10 T cell receptor beta chains below all came from one sample that was sequenced in a study of blood T cell repertoires in COVID-19. The table came from immunoSEQ multiplex PCR; TCRdb's copy has only in-frame clones and leaves some out. Counted here are about 140,000 clones, 77% occurring once; the ten biggest clones make up 9%. The sequencing input was peripheral blood. The receptors here all came from a woman between 50 and 59 years old with active or convalescent COVID-19.

V usage is TRBV11-2 and J usage is TRBJ1-1, with D perhaps matching TRBD1 (5 bases). Germline-derived CDR1 and CDR2 are SGHAT and FQNNGV. The CDR3 has 16 amino acids. Trimming left V 1 base short and J 1 base short, with 13 bases between. CDR3 protein: CASSLGGQFGNTEAFF. The DNA for the CDR3 is TGTGCCAGCAGCTTAGGTGGACAATTCGGGAACACTGAAGCTTTCTTT.

The chain has TRBV28 and TRBJ1-4, with 7 bases identical to TRBD1. CDR3 length: 15 residues. V dropped 2 bases and J dropped 5; count of bases not matched to a gene: 5. CDR1 and CDR2 from the germline V gene are MDHEN and SYDVKM. The CDR3 coding sequence is TGTGCCAGCAGTTTAGGAGGGGGCGTAAATGAAAAACTGTTTTTT. This sequence encodes CASSLGGGVNEKLFF. Based on the CDR3 plus reference TRBV28 and TRBJ1-4, the full variable domain is DVKVTQSSRYLVKRTGEKVFLECVQDMDHENMFWYRQDPGLGLRLIYFSYDVKMKEKGDIPEGYSVSREKKERFSLILESASTNQTSMYLCASSLGGGVNEKLFFGSGTQLSVL.

The gene calls are TRBV18 and TRBJ2-1, with 7 bases fitting TRBD2. Trimming at V came to 6 bases and at J to 2 bases, leaving 7 bases not matched to a gene. CDR1 KGHSH and CDR2 LQKENI come from the germline V gene. This CDR3 region has 15 residues. In nucleotides, the CDR3 is TGTGCCAGCTCCTTCGGGGGGTTCCCCTACAATGAGCAGTTCTTC. Its translation is CASSFGGFPYNEQFF. Combining the CDR3 with reference TRBV18 and TRBJ2-1 gives the whole variable domain NAGVMQNPRHLVRRRGQEARLRCSPMKGHSHVYWYRQLPEEGLKFMVYLQKENIIDESGMPKERFSAEFPKEGPSILRIQQVVRGDSAAYFCASSFGGFPYNEQFFGPGTRLTVL.

This clone was detected only once. CDR3 in DNA: TGCGCCAGCAGCTTCAACAGGGACACAGATACGCAGTATTTT. Protein sequence: CASSFNRDTDTQYF. The V gene is TRBV5-1, the J gene TRBJ2-3, with D possibly matching TRBD1 (6 bases). This CDR3 contains 14 residues. Germline V CDR1 and CDR2: SGHRS, YFSETQ. V lost 2 bases to trimming and J lost 2 bases, with 9 bases between them.

The CDR3 DNA reads as TGTGCCAGCAGCGAGACAGGGGATGGCTACACCTTC. Residues: CASSETGDGYTF. The chain carries TRBV2 and TRBJ1-2; 8 positions agree with TRBD1. Germline CDR1 is SNHLY and CDR2 is FYNNEI. V shed 6 bases and J 6 bases; nucleotides not matched to a gene: 3. The length of the CDR3 is 12 residues.

This clone appeared once. The DNA of the CDR3 is TGTGCCTGGAGTGTAGAGGTGGAATATGGCTACACCTTC. As protein: CAWSVEVEYGYTF. V is TRBV30 and J is TRBJ1-2; D remains ambiguous. Germline CDR1 is GTSNPN and CDR2 is SVGIG (reference sequence). This CDR3 region has 13 residues. Trimming took 0 bases from V and 5 from J, leaving 10 bases between them.

This clone was detected only a few times. The rearrangement uses TRBV5-1 and TRBJ2-3; D is perhaps TRBD2 (5 bases). Germline lookup yields CDR1 SGHRS and CDR2 YFSETQ. Deletions cut 7 bases from V and 3 bases from J, with 15 bases between. This CDR3 has 14 residues. In DNA form, the CDR3 reads TGCGCCAGCGTACTAGGCTCCAATACAGATACGCAGTATTTT. As protein: CASVLGSNTDTQYF.

This chain joins TRBV7-2 and TRBJ1-2, with 7 nucleotides matching TRBD1. Trimming cost V 0 bases and J 4 bases; bases outside gene matches: 11. CDR1 and CDR2 from the germline V gene are SGHTA and FQGNSA. CDR3 size: 17 residues. The CDR3 bases are TGTGCCAGCAGCTTAGCGTTGGTCCCGGGACAGCCCTATGGCTACACCTTC. Its protein product is CASSLALVPGQPYGYTF.

The chain employs TRBV7-2 and TRBJ2-3; maybe TRBD1 (5 bases). CDR1 is SGHTA, CDR2 FQGNSA, per germline. This CDR3 has 14 residues. V gave up 3 bases and J gave up 5 bases, with 12 bases separating them. CDR3 in DNA: TGTGCCAGCAGCTTCCAGGGATTTCGAGATACGCAGTATTTT. Its translation is CASSFQGFRDTQYF.

The V gene is TRBV7-9, the J gene TRBJ1-6, with TRBD1 matching 8 bases. This CDR3 is 15 amino acids long. CDR1 and CDR2 (germline): SEHNR, FQNEAQ (reference sequence). Trimming took 2 bases from V and 6 from J; bases not matched to a gene: 3. DNA for the CDR3: TGTGCCAGCAGCTTATTTACAGGGGGTAATTCACCCCTCCACTTT. It encodes CASSLFTGGNSPLHF.